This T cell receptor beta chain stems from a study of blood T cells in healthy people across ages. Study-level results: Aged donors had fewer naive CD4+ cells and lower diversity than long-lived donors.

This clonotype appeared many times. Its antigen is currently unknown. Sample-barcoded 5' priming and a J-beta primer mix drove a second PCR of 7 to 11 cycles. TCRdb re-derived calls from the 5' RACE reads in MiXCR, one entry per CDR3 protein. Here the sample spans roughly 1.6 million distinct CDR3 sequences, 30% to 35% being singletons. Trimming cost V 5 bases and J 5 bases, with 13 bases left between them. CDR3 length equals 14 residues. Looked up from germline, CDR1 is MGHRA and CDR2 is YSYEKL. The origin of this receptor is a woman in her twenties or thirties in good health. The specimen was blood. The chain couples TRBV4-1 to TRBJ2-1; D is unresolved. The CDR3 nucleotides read TGCGCCAGCAGCTACCCATCAGCTAACAATGAGCAGTTCTTC. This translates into CASSYPSANNEQFF.